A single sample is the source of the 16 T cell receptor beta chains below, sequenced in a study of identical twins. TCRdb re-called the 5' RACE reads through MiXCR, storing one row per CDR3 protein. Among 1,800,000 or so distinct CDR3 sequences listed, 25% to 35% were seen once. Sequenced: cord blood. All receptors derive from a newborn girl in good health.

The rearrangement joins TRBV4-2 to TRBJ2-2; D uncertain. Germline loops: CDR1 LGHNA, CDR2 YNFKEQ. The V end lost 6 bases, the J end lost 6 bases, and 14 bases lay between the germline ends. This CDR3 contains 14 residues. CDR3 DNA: TGTGCCAGCAGTCACAGCTTTGGCGCCGGGGAGCTGTTTTTT. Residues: CASSHSFGAGELFF.

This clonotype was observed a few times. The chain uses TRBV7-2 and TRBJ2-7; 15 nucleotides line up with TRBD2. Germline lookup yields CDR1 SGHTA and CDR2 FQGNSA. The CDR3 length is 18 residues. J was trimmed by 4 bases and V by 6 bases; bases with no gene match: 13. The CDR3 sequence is CASSYAPSGTSGRYEQYF. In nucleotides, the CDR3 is TGTGCCAGCAGTTATGCACCTTCTGGGACTAGCGGGAGGTACGAGCAGTACTTC.

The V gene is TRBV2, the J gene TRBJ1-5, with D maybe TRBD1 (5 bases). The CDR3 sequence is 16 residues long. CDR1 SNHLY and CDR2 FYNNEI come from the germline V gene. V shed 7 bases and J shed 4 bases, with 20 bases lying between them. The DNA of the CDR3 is TGTGCCAGCACCAGGACTAAAGGGGAGTTTAATCAGCCCCAGCATTTT. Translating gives CASTRTKGEFNQPQHF.

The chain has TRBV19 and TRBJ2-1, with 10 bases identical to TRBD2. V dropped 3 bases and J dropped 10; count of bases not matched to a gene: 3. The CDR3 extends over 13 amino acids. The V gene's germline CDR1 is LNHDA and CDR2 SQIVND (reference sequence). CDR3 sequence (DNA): TGTGCCAGTAGTATCCTAGCGGGAGTCGAGCAGTTCTTC. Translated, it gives CASSILAGVEQFF. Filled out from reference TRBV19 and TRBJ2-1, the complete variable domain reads DGGITQSPKYLFRKEGQNVTLSCEQNLNHDAMYWYRQDPGQGLRLIYYSQIVNDFQKGDIAEGYSVSREKKESFPLTVTSAQKNPTAFYLCASSILAGVEQFFGPGTRLTVL.

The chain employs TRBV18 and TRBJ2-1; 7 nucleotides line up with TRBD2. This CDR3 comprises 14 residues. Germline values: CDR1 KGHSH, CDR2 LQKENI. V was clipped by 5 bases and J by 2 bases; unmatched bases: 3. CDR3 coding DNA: TGTGCCAGCTCAGGGGGGGTTGCCTACAATGAGCAGTTCTTC. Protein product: CASSGGVAYNEQFF. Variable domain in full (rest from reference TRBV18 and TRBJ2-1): NAGVMQNPRHLVRRRGQEARLRCSPMKGHSHVYWYRQLPEEGLKFMVYLQKENIIDESGMPKERFSAEFPKEGPSILRIQQVVRGDSAAYFCASSGGVAYNEQFFGPGTRLTVL.

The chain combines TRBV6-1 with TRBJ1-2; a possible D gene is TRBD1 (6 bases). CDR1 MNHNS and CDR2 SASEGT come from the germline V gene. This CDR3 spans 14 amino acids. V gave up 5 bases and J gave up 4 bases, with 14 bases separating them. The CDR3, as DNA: TGTGCCAGCAGTTCTTGGGGGCGCGGCTATGGCTACACCTTC. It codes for CASSSWGRGYGYTF.

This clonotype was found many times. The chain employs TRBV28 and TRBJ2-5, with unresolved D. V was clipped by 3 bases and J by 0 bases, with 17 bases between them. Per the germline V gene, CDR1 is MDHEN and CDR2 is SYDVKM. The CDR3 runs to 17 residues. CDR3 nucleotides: TGTGCCAGCAGTTTCCCTACCAACCTCAAGGACCAAGAGACCCAGTACTTC. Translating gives CASSFPTNLKDQETQYF.

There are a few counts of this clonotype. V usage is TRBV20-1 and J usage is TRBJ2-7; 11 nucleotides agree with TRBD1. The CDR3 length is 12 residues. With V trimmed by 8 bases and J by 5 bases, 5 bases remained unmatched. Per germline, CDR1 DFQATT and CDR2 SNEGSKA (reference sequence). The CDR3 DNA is TGCAGTTTTACGGACAGGGGGCACGAGCAGTACTTC. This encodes CSFTDRGHEQYF.

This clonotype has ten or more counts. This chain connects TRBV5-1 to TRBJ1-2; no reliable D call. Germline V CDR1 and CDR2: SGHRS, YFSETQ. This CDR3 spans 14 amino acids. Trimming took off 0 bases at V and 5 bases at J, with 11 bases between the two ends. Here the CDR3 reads CASSLDPGVYGYTF. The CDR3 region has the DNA TGCGCCAGCAGCTTGGACCCGGGAGTTTATGGCTACACCTTC. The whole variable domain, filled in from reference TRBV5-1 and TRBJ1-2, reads KAGVTQTPRYLIKTRGQQVTLSCSPISGHRSVSWYQQTPGQGLQFLFEYFSETQRNKGNFPGRFSGRQFSNSRSEMNVSTLELGDSALYLCASSLDPGVYGYTFGSGTRLTVV.

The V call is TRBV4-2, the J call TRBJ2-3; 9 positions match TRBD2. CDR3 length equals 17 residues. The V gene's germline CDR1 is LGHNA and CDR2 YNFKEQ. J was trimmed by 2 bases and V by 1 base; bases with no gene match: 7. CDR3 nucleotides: TGTGCCAGCAGCCAAGCTCCCCGCGGGGGGGCCACAGATACGCAGTATTTT. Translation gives CASSQAPRGGATDTQYF.

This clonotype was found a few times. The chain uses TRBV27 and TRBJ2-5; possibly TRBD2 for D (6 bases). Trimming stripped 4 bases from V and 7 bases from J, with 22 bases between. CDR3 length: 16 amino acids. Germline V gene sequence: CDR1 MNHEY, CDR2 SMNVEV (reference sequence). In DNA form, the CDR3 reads TGTGCCAGCAGTTCACCTCTCCGGGACTCCCTCCGGACCCAGTACTTC. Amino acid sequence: CASSSPLRDSLRTQYF.

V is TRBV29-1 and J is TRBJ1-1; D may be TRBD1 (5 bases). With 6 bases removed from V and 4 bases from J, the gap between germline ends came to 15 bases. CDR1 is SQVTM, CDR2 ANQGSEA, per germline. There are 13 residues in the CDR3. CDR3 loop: CSVSGRASTEAFF. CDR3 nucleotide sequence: TGCAGCGTCTCGGGACGGGCCTCCACTGAAGCTTTCTTT.

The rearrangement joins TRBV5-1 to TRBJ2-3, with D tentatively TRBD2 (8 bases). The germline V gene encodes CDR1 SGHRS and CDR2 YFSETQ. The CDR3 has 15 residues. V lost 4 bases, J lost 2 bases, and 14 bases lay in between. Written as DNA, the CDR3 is TGCGCCAGCAGCAGTCGGGAGGGGGCCACAGATACGCAGTATTTT. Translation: CASSSREGATDTQYF. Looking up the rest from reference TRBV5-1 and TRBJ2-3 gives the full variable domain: KAGVTQTPRYLIKTRGQQVTLSCSPISGHRSVSWYQQTPGQGLQFLFEYFSETQRNKGNFPGRFSGRQFSNSRSEMNVSTLELGDSALYLCASSSREGATDTQYFGPGTRLTVL.

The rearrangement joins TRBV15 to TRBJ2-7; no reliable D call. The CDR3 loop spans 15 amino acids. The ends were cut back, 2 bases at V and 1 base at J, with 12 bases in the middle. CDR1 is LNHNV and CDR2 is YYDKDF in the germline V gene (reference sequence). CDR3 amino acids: CATSRLIGASYEQYF. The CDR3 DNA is TGTGCCACCAGCAGACTGATTGGTGCGTCCTACGAGCAGTACTTC.

The CDR3 sequence is CASRPYAKEAFF. CDR3 in DNA: TGTGCCAGCAGACCTTACGCGAAGGAAGCTTTCTTT. This chain uses TRBV6-6 with TRBJ1-1; D gene uncertain. Trimming took 6 bases from V and 8 from J, leaving 13 bases between them. Germline V lookup: CDR1 MNHNY, CDR2 SVGAGI (reference sequence). The length of the CDR3 is 12 residues.

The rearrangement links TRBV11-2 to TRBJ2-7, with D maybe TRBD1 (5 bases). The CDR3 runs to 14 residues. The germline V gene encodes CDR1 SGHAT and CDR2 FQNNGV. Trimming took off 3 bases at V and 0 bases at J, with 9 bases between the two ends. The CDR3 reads CASSLDTLSYEQYF. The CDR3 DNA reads TGTGCCAGCAGCTTGGACACCCTCTCCTACGAGCAGTACTTC.